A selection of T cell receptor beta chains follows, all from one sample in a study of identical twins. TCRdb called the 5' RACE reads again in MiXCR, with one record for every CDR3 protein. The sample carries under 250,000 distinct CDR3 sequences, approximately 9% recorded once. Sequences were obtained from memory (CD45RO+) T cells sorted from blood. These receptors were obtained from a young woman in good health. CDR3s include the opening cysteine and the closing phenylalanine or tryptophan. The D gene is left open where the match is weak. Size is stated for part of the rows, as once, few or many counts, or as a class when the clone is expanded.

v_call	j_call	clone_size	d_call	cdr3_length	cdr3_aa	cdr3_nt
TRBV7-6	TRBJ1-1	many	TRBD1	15	CASSLAPGGETEAFF	TGTGCCAGCAGCTTAGCGCCAGGGGGTGAAACTGAAGCTTTCTTT
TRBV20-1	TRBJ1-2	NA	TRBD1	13	CSAPGQSGYGYTF	TGCAGTGCTCCGGGACAGTCTGGCTATGGCTACACCTTC
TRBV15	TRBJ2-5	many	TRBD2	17	CATSRGGGRAFEETQYF	TGTGCCACCAGCAGAGGAGGCGGGAGGGCCTTCGAGGAGACCCAGTACTTC
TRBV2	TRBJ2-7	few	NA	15	CASRVSLGRSYEQYF	TGTGCCAGCAGGGTATCTTTGGGAAGGTCCTACGAGCAGTACTTC
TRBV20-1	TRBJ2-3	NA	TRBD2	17	CSAGGRGLAGATDTQYF	TGCAGTGCTGGGGGCAGGGGTCTAGCGGGGGCCACAGATACGCAGTATTTT
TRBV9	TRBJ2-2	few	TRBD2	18	CASSANPGEGTDTGELFF	TGTGCCAGCAGCGCAAACCCTGGGGAGGGAACAGACACCGGGGAGCTGTTTTTT
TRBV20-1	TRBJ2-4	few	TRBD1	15	CSARDEGQGLDIQYF	TGCAGTGCTAGAGATGAGGGACAGGGGTTAGACATTCAGTACTTC
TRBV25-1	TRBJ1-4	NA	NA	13	CASRNSGDEKLFF	TGTGCCAGCAGGAATAGCGGTGATGAAAAACTGTTTTTT
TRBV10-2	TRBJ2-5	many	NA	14	CASRGARLFETQYF	TGCGCCAGCAGGGGGGCTAGGTTGTTTGAGACCCAGTACTTC
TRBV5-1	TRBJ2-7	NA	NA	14	CASSLIAASYEQYF	TGCGCCAGCAGCTTGATAGCAGCCTCCTACGAGCAGTACTTC
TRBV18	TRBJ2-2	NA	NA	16	CASSPPAIRGTGELFF	TGTGCCAGCTCACCACCAGCCATTCGTGGCACCGGGGAGCTGTTTTTT
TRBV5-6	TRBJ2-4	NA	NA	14	CASSLQGLKNIQYF	TGTGCCAGCAGCTTACAGGGTCTTAAAAACATTCAGTACTTC
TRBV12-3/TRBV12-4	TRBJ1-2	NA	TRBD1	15	CASSLGGTVNYGYTF	TGTGCCAGCAGTTTAGGGGGGACAGTCAACTATGGCTACACCTTC
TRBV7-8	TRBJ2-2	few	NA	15	CASSLNGVTPGELFF	TGTGCCAGCAGCTTAAACGGGGTCACACCCGGGGAGCTGTTTTTT
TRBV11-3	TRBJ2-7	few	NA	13	CASSSDPKYEQYF	TGTGCCAGCAGCTCTGATCCCAAATACGAGCAGTACTTC
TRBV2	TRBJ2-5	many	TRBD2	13	CASRGSGVETQYF	TGTGCCAGCCGCGGTAGCGGGGTGGAGACCCAGTACTTC
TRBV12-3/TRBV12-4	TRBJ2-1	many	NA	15	CASNIKGGSLNEQFF	TGTGCCAGCAATATCAAGGGGGGTAGTTTGAATGAGCAGTTCTTC
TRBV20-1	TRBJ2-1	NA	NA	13	CSVGGGGYNEQFF	TGCAGTGTCGGAGGGGGCGGGTACAATGAGCAGTTCTTC
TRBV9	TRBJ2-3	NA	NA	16	CASSASPGRNTDTQYF	TGTGCCAGCAGCGCGTCGCCGGGACGAAACACAGATACGCAGTATTTT
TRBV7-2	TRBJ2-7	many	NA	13	CASSLVGLYEQYF	TGTGCCAGCAGCTTAGTCGGCCTCTACGAGCAGTACTTC
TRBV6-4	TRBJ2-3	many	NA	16	CASSDGTLGGADTQYF	TGTGCCAGCAGTGACGGGACACTCGGTGGGGCAGATACGCAGTATTTT
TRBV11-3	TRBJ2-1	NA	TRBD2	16	CASSGLAGESYNEQFF	TGTGCCAGCAGCGGGTTAGCGGGGGAATCCTACAATGAGCAGTTCTTC
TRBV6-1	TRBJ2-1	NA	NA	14	CASVKPGVQNEQFF	TGTGCCAGCGTAAAGCCGGGAGTTCAAAATGAGCAGTTCTTC
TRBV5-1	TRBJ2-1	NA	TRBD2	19	CASSFGASGGPYPWSGQFF	TGCGCCAGCAGCTTCGGGGCTAGCGGGGGCCCATACCCGTGGAGTGGGCAGTTCTTC
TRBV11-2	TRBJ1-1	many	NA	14	CASSLEWGYTEAFF	TGTGCCAGCAGCTTAGAATGGGGGTACACTGAAGCTTTCTTT
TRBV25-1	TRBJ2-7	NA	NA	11	CASLGAGEQYF	TGTGCCAGCCTCGGCGCTGGCGAGCAGTACTTC
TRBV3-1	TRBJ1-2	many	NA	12	CASSQGVYGYTF	TGTGCCAGCAGCCAGGGAGTCTATGGCTACACCTTC
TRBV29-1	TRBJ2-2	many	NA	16	CSAIVMRGANTGELFF	TGCAGCGCTATTGTGATGCGGGGAGCGAACACCGGGGAGCTGTTTTTT
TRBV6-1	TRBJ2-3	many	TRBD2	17	CASSELASGGATDTQYF	TGTGCCAGCAGTGAATTGGCTAGCGGGGGGGCTACAGATACGCAGTATTTT
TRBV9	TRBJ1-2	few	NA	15	CASSVWSLANYGYTF	TGTGCCAGCAGCGTATGGTCACTAGCTAACTATGGCTACACCTTC
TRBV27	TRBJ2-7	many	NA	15	CASSAGTSSLYEQYF	TGTGCCAGCAGTGCGGGGACATCTTCATTATACGAGCAGTACTTC
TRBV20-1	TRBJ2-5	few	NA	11	CSAAQQETQYF	TGCAGTGCCGCGCAGCAAGAGACCCAGTACTTC
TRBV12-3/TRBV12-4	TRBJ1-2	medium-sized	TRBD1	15	CASSRGTVEDYGYTF	TGTGCCAGCAGTCGGGGGACAGTTGAAGACTATGGCTACACCTTC
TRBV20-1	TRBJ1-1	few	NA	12	CSARRVGTEAFF	TGCAGTGCTAGAAGGGTCGGCACTGAAGCTTTCTTT
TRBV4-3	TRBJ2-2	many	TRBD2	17	CASSPGLAGGEGGELFF	TGCGCCAGCAGCCCGGGCCTAGCGGGAGGAGAGGGCGGGGAGCTGTTTTTT
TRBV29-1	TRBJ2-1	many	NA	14	CSVHRGTVGAGAFF	NA
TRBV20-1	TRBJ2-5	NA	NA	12	CSASIGRETQYF	TGCAGTGCTAGTATCGGTAGAGAGACCCAGTACTTC
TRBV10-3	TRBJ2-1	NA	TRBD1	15	CAISGDRVIANEQFF	TGTGCCATCAGTGGGGACAGGGTGATTGCGAATGAGCAGTTCTTC
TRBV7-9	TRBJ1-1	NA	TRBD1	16	CASSLWTGGRSTEAFF	TGTGCCAGCAGCTTATGGACAGGGGGTAGAAGCACTGAAGCTTTCTTT
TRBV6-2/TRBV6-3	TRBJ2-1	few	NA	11	CASSYRTGQFF	TGTGCCAGCAGTTACCGAACGGGGCAGTTCTTC
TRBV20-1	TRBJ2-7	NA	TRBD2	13	CSANSGSRYEQYF	TGCAGCGCAAATAGCGGGTCGCGCTACGAGCAGTACTTC
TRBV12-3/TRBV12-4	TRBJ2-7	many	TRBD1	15	CASSLAAGGAYEQYF	TGTGCCAGCAGTTTAGCAGCAGGGGGAGCCTACGAGCAGTACTTC
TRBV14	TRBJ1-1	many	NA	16	CASSQPPGHLNTEAFF	TGTGCCAGCAGCCAACCCCCGGGACATCTTAACACTGAAGCTTTCTTT
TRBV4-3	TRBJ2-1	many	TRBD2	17	CASSQAVGTSGSTEQFF	TGCGCCAGCAGCCAAGCGGTGGGGACTAGCGGGAGTACTGAGCAGTTCTTC
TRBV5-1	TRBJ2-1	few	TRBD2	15	CASRLLAEAYNEQFF	TGCGCCAGCAGGTTACTAGCGGAGGCTTACAATGAGCAGTTCTTC
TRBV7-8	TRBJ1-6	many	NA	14	CASRLDGRNSPLHF	TGTGCCAGCAGACTGGACGGCCGAAATTCACCCCTCCACTTT
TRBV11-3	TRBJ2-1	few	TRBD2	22	CASSLGGASGRADLGSYNEQFF	TGTGCCAGCAGCTTAGGCGGCGCTAGCGGGAGGGCCGACCTTGGCTCCTACAATGAGCAGTTCTTC
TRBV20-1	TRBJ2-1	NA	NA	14	CSLTPGYQSDEQFF	TGCAGTCTTACCCCGGGTTACCAGAGCGATGAGCAGTTCTTC
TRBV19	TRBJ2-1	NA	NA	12	CASGARGNEQFF	TGTGCCAGTGGGGCTAGGGGAAATGAGCAGTTCTTC
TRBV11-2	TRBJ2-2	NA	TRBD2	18	CASSRRPGLAGVAGELFF	TGTGCCAGCAGCCGAAGGCCCGGACTAGCGGGAGTGGCCGGGGAGCTGTTTTTT
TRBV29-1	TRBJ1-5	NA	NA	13	CSVVGGSNQPQHF	TGCAGCGTTGTAGGGGGTTCTAATCAGCCCCAGCATTTT
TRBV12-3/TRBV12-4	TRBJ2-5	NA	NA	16	CASSRQARRLRVTQYF	TGTGCCAGCAGCCGACAAGCGAGAAGATTAAGAGTAACCCAGTACTTC
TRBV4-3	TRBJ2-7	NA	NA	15	CASSQDWSRTYEQYF	TGCGCCAGCAGCCAAGATTGGTCTCGGACCTACGAGCAGTACTTC
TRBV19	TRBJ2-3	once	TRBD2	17	CASSIKWGSGTADTQYF	TGTGCCAGTAGTATTAAGTGGGGTAGCGGGACCGCCGATACGCAGTATTTT
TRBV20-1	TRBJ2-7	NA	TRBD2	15	CSARRLAGGSYEQYF	TGCAGTGCTAGGCGACTAGCGGGAGGCTCCTACGAGCAGTACTTC